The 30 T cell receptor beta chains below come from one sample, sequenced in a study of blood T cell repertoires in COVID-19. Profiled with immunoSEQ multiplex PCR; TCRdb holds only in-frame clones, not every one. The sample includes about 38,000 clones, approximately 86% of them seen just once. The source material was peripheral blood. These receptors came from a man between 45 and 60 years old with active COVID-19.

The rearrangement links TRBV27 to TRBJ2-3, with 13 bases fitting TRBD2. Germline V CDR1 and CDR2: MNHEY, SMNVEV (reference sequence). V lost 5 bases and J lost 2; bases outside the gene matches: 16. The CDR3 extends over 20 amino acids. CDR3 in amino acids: CASSPGLAGVGLRVTDTQYF. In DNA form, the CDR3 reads TGTGCCAGCAGTCCAGGACTAGCGGGGGTGGGTTTACGAGTCACAGATACGCAGTATTTT.

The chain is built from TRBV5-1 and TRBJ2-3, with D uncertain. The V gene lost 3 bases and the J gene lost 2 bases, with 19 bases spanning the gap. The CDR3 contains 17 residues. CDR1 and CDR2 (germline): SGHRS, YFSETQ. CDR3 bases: TGCGCCAGCAGCTCGGCCCCCGCTGGGCACGACACAGATACGCAGTATTTT. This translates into CASSSAPAGHDTDTQYF. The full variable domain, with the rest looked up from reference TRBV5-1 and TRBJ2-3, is KAGVTQTPRYLIKTRGQQVTLSCSPISGHRSVSWYQQTPGQGLQFLFEYFSETQRNKGNFPGRFSGRQFSNSRSEMNVSTLELGDSALYLCASSSAPAGHDTDTQYFGPGTRLTVL.

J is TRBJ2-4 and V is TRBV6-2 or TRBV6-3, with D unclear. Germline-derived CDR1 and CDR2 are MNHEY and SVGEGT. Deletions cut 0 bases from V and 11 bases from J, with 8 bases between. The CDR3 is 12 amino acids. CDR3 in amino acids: CASSYSFLVQYF. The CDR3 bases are TGTGCCAGCAGTTACTCGTTCCTTGTTCAGTACTTC.

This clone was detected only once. Here the CDR3 DNA reads TGTGCCAGCAGCGTAGCAGGGCTTAATTCACCCCTCCACTTT. Translating it yields CASSVAGLNSPLHF. The chain employs TRBV9 and TRBJ1-6; D perhaps matches TRBD1 (5 bases). The V end lost 0 bases, the J end lost 6 bases, and 7 bases lay between the germline ends. CDR1 and CDR2 (germline): SGDLS, YYNGEE. CDR3 length: 14 amino acids.

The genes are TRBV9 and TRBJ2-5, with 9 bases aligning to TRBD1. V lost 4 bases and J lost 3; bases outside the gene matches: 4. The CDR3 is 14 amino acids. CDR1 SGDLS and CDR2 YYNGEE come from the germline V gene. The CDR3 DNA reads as TGTGCCAGCAGCCCTCGGACAGGGGAAGAGACCCAGTACTTC. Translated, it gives CASSPRTGEETQYF.

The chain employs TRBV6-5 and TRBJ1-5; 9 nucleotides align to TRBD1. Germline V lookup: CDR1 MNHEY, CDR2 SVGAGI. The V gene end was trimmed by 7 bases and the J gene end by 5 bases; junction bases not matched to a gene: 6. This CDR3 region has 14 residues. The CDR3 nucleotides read TGTGCCAGCATTCGGGACAGGGATCATCAGCCCCAGCATTTT. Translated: CASIRDRDHQPQHF.

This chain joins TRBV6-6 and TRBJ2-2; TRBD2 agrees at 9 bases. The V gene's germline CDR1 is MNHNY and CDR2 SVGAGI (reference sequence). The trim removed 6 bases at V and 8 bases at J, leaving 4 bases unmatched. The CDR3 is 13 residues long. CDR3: CASSPSGVGELFF. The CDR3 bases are TGTGCCAGCAGCCCTAGCGGGGTTGGGGAGCTGTTTTTT.

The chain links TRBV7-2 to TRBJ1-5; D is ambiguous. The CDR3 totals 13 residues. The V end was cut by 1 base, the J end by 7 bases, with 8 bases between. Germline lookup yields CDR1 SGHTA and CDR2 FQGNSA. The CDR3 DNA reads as TGTGCCAGCAGCTTAGGGGAGCAACAGCCCCAGCATTTT. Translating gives CASSLGEQQPQHF.

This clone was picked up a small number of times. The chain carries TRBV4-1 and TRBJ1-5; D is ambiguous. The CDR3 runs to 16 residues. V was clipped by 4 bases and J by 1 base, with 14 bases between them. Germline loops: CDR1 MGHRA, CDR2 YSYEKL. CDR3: CASSLGADGSNQPQHF. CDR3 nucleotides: TGCGCCAGCAGCCTGGGCGCAGATGGGAGCAATCAGCCCCAGCATTTT.

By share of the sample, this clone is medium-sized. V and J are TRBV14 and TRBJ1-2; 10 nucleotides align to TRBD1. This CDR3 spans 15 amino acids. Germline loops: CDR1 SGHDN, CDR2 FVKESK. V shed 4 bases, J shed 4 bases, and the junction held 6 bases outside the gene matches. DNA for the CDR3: TGTGCCAGCAGCCGTAAGACAGGGGGCCTCTATGGCTACACCTTC. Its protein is CASSRKTGGLYGYTF.

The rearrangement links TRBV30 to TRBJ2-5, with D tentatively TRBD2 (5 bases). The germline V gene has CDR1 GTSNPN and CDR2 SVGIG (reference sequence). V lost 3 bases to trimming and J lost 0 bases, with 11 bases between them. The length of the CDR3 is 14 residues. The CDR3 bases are TGTGCCTGGAGCCAAGACGGGGACCAAGAGACCCAGTACTTC. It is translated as CAWSQDGDQETQYF.

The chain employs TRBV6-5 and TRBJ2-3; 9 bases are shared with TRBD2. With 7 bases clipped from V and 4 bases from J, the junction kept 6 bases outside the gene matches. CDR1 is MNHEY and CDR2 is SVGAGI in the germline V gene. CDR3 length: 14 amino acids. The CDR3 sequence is CASIVKRGADTQYF. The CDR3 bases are TGTGCCAGCATAGTGAAGCGGGGGGCAGATACGCAGTATTTT.

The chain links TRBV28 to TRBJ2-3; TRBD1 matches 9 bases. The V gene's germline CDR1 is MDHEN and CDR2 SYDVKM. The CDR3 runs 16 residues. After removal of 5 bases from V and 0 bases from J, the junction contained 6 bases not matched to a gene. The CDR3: CASSRRTGVSTDTQYF. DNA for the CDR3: TGTGCCAGCAGTAGACGGACAGGGGTAAGCACAGATACGCAGTATTTT.

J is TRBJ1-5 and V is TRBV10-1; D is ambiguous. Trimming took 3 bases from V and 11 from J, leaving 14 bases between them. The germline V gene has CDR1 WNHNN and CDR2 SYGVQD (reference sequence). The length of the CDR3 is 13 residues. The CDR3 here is CASSDRYEGAQHF. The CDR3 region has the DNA TGCGCCAGCAGTGACAGGTACGAGGGAGCCCAGCATTTT.

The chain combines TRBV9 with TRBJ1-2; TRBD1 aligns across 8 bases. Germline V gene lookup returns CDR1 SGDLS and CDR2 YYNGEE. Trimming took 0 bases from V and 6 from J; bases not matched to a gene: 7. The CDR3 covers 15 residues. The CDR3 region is CASSVASGGADGYTF. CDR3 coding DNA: TGTGCCAGCAGCGTAGCCTCAGGGGGCGCGGATGGCTACACCTTC.

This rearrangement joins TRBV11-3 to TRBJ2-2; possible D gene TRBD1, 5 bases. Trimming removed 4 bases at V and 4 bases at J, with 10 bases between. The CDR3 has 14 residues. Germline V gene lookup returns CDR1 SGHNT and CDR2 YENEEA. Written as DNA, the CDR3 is TGTGCCAGCAGCTGGGGCTTATCCACCGGGGAGCTGTTTTTT. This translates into CASSWGLSTGELFF.

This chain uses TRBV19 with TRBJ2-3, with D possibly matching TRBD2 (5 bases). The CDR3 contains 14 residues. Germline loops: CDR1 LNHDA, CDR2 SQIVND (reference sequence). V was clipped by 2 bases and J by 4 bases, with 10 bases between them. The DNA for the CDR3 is TGTGCCAGTAGTATAAACGTCGGGGCAGATACGCAGTATTTT. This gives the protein CASSINVGADTQYF.

CDR3 protein: CASSPQEGGKVNYGYTF. CDR3 in DNA: TGTGCCAGCAGCCCGCAAGAGGGGGGGAAGGTGAACTATGGCTACACCTTC. The chain carries TRBV28 and TRBJ1-2, with D possibly being TRBD1 (6 bases). Germline V gene sequence: CDR1 MDHEN, CDR2 SYDVKM. This CDR3 is built from 17 residues. The germline V and J ends were trimmed by 6 bases and 2 bases, with 22 bases remaining between them.

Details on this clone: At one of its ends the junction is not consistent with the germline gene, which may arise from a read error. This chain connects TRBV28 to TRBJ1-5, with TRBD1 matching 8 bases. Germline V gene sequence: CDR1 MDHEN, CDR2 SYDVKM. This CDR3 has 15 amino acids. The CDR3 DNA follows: TGTGCCAGCAGTTTATCCGGACAGGGCAACCAGCCCCAGCATTTT. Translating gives CASSLSGQGNQPQHF.

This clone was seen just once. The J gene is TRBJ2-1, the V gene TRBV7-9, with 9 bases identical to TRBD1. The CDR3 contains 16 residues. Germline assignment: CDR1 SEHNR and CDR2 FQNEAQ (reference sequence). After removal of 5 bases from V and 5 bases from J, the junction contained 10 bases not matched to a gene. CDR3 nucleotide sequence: TGTGCCAGCAGCCCAGCGCCGGGACAGGGTAACAATGAGCAGTTCTTC. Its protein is CASSPAPGQGNNEQFF.

The CDR3 DNA sequence: TGTGCCAGCAGCTCGACGACAGGGGGCTTTTACGAGCAGTACTTC. This sequence encodes CASSSTTGGFYEQYF. The chain joins TRBV7-2 to TRBJ2-7, with 10 positions matching TRBD1. V was pared by 4 bases and J by 4 bases, with 7 bases of the junction left unmatched. The CDR3 is 15 residues long. Germline CDR1 reads SGHTA; CDR2 reads FQGNSA.

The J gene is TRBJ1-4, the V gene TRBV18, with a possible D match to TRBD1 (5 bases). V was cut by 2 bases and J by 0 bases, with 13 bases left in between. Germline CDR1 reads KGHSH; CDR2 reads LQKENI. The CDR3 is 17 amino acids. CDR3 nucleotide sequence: TGTGCCAGCTCACCATTCGACAGTTATGCAACTAATGAAAAACTGTTTTTT. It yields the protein CASSPFDSYATNEKLFF.

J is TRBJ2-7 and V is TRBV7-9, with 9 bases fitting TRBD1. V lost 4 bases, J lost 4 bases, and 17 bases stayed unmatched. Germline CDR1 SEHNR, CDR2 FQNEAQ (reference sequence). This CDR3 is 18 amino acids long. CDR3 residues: CASSSTSGTGPVPYEQYF. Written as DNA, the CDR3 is TGTGCCAGCAGCTCAACTTCCGGGACAGGGCCTGTGCCGTACGAGCAGTACTTC.

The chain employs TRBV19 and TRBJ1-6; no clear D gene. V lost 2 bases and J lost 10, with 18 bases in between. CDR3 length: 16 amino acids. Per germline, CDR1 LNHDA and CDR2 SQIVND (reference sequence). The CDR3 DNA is TGTGCCAGTAGTATATCGGTATGGGAGCCAAGATCACCCCTCCACTTT. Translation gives CASSISVWEPRSPLHF.

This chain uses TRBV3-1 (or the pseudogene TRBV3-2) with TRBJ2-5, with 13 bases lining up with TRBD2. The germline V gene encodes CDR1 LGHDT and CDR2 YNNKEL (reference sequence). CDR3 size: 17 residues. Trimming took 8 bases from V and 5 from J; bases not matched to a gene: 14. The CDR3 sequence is CASGEWTSGGRGETQYF. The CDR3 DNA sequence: TGTGCCAGCGGGGAGTGGACTAGCGGGGGACGGGGCGAGACCCAGTACTTC.

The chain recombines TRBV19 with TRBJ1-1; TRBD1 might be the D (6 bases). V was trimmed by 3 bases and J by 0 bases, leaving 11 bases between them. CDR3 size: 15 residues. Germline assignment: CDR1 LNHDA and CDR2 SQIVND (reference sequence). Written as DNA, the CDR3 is TGTGCCAGTAGTATCTCAGGGGTAGTGAACACTGAAGCTTTCTTT. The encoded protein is CASSISGVVNTEAFF. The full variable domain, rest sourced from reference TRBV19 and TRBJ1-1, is DGGITQSPKYLFRKEGQNVTLSCEQNLNHDAMYWYRQDPGQGLRLIYYSQIVNDFQKGDIAEGYSVSREKKESFPLTVTSAQKNPTAFYLCASSISGVVNTEAFFGQGTRLTVV.

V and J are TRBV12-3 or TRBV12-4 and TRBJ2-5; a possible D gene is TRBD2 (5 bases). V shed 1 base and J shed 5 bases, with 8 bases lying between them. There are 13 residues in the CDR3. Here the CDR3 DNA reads TGTGCCAGCAGTTTAGATCGAGGGGAGACCCAGTACTTC. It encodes CASSLDRGETQYF.

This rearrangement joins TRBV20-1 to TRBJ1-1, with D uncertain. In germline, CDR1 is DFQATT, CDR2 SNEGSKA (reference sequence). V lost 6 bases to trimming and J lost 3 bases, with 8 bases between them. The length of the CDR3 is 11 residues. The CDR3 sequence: CSAYLDTEAFF. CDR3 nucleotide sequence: TGCAGTGCCTACCTGGACACTGAAGCTTTCTTT.

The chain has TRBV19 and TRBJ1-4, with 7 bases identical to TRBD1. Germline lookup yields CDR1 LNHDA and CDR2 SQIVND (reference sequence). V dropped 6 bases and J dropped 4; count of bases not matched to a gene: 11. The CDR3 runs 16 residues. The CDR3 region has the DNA TGTGCCAGTAGGCGCGGACAGGAGAGCTATAATGAAAAACTGTTTTTT. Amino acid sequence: CASRRGQESYNEKLFF.

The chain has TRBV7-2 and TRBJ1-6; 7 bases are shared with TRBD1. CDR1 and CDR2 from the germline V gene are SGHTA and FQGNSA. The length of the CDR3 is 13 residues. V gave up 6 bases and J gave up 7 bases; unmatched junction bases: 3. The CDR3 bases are TGTGCCAGCAGGGAGACAGGGAATTCACCCCTCCACTTT. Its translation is CASRETGNSPLHF.